This T cell receptor beta chain was sequenced during a study of cytomegalovirus exposure and HLA in healthy donors. About the research overall: Genotyping of hundreds of donors showed that 80% to 90% belonged to the Caucasian-associated ancestry cluster.

Notes on the study in general: By HLA locus, TCR association rates varied in a later analysis, with DRB1 showing the most and HLA-C the fewest. The later analysis indicated that the majority of CMV-associated TCR beta chains appeared HLA-restricted.

This CDR3 spans 13 amino acids. Germline V gene sequence: CDR1 LNHDA, CDR2 SQIVND (reference sequence). V was shortened by 3 bases and J by 4 bases, with 9 bases between the two germline ends. Worth noting for this clone: As yet, its antigen is unknown.

PCR involved 60 Vbeta and 13 Jbeta primers. Libraries were prepared by immunoSEQ multiplex PCR; TCRdb keeps only in-frame clonotypes and omits some of them. The sample holds about 110,000 clones, 75% seen once. The sequenced sample consisted of PBMCs. This chain links TRBV19 with TRBJ1-2, with D perhaps matching TRBD1 (5 bases). The sequence derives from a man aged 35 to 55 in good health and CMV-seronegative. In DNA, the CDR3 is TGTGCCAGTAGTATGGGGCTACCCTATGGCTACACCTTC. It encodes CASSMGLPYGYTF. Filled out from reference TRBV19 and TRBJ1-2, the complete variable domain reads DGGITQSPKYLFRKEGQNVTLSCEQNLNHDAMYWYRQDPGQGLRLIYYSQIVNDFQKGDIAEGYSVSREKKESFPLTVTSAQKNPTAFYLCASSMGLPYGYTFGSGTRLTVV.